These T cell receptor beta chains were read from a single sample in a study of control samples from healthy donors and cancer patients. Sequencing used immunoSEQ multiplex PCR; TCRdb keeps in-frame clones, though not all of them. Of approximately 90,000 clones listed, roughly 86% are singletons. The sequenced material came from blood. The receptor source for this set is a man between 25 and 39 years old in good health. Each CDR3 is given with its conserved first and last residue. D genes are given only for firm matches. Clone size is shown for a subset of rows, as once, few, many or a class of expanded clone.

CASKGPGQGNYGYTF,TGTGCCAGTAAGGGACCGGGACAGGGGAACTATGGCTACACCTTC,TRBD1,TRBV19,TRBJ1-2,NA
CASTFFRDSGELFF,TGTGCCAGCACCTTCTTCCGGGACAGCGGGGAGCTGTTTTTT,TRBD1,TRBV5-5,TRBJ2-2,once
CATSVGGTGVETQYF,TGTGCCACCAGTGTGGGGGGGACAGGGGTTGAGACCCAGTACTTC,TRBD1,TRBV24-1,TRBJ2-5,NA
CASTNGADNYGYTF,TGTGCCAGTACCAACGGGGCCGACAACTATGGCTACACCTTC,NA,TRBV6-6,TRBJ1-2,NA
CASRREIEAFF,TGTGCCAGCAGGCGTGAAATAGAAGCTTTCTTT,NA,TRBV6-6,TRBJ1-1,few
CASSLWTGAGGAFF,TGTGCCAGCAGCTTGTGGACAGGGGCCGGTGGGGCTTTCTTT,TRBD1,TRBV5-8,TRBJ1-1,NA
CASSLGANQPQHF,TGTGCCAGCAGCTTAGGAGCCAATCAGCCCCAGCATTTT,NA,TRBV11-2,TRBJ1-5,NA
CASSKPGSPLHF,TGTGCCAGCAGCAAGCCGGGTTCACCCCTCCACTTT,NA,TRBV11-2,TRBJ1-6,NA
CASSQVQGARGTEAFF,TGCGCCAGCAGCCAAGTGCAGGGGGCGAGGGGTACTGAAGCTTTCTTT,TRBD1,TRBV4-1,TRBJ1-1,NA
CATTGTNEKLFF,TGTGCCACCACAGGAACTAATGAAAAACTGTTTTTT,NA,TRBV12-3/TRBV12-4,TRBJ1-4,NA
CASSPITRTEYGYTF,TGTGCCAGCAGCCCCATAACCCGGACAGAGTATGGCTACACCTTC,NA,TRBV3-1/TRBV3-2,TRBJ1-2,NA
CASSLRGLSYGEQFF,TGTGCCAGCAGCCTCCGGGGACTATCCTATGGTGAGCAGTTCTTC,TRBD2,TRBV11-3,TRBJ2-1,NA
CASSASGDLAPKSTDTQYF,TGTGCCAGCAGCGCCTCGGGGGATCTAGCGCCCAAAAGTACAGATACGCAGTATTTT,NA,TRBV6-7,TRBJ2-3,NA
CARDRAETQYF,TGTGCCAGGGACAGGGCGGAGACCCAGTACTTC,TRBD1,TRBV19,TRBJ2-5,NA
CSAGTGGRADTQYF,TGCAGCGCGGGGACAGGGGGTAGGGCAGATACGCAGTATTTT,TRBD1,TRBV29-1,TRBJ2-3,NA
CASSDLGQGRHGYTF,TGTGCCAGTAGTGACCTAGGACAGGGTCGGCATGGCTACACCTTC,TRBD1,TRBV19,TRBJ1-2,NA
CASSNPPDDQPQHF,TGTGCCAGTAGTAATCCTCCCGACGATCAGCCCCAGCATTTT,NA,TRBV19,TRBJ1-5,NA
CASRIQGSYNSPLHF,TGTGCCAGCAGGATACAGGGCTCCTATAATTCACCCCTCCACTTT,NA,TRBV6-5,TRBJ1-6,NA
CASSATGQHTEAFF,TGCGCCAGCAGCGCCACGGGACAGCACACTGAAGCTTTCTTT,TRBD1,TRBV5-1,TRBJ1-1,NA
CASSPSIQSGVSLFF,TGTGCCAGCAGCCCCTCGATTCAGTCAGGGGTCTCACTGTTTTTT,NA,TRBV9,TRBJ1-4,NA
CASNLGGGLENTIYF,TGTGCCAGCAACCTAGGGGGGGGGCTTGAAAACACCATATATTTT,NA,TRBV6-5,TRBJ1-3,NA
CARGTVNYGYTF,TGTGCCAGGGGGACAGTTAACTATGGCTACACCTTC,TRBD1,TRBV11-2,TRBJ1-2,many
CASSELLYNEQFF,TGTGCCAGCAGTGAACTGCTTTACAATGAGCAGTTCTTC,NA,TRBV2,TRBJ2-1,once
CASSVGALGRGNTIYF,TGTGCCAGCAGCGTAGGGGCCCTCGGGAGAGGAAACACCATATATTTT,NA,TRBV9,TRBJ1-3,NA
CASSRDTWETQYF,TGTGCCAGCAGCCGGGACACGTGGGAGACCCAGTACTTC,NA,TRBV9,TRBJ2-5,NA
CASRNRGGLFF,TGTGCCAGCAGAAACAGGGGGGGACTGTTTTTT,TRBD1,TRBV2,TRBJ1-4,NA
CASSYRGPQETQYF,TGTGCCAGCAGTTACAGAGGGCCGCAAGAGACCCAGTACTTC,NA,TRBV7-9,TRBJ2-5,NA
CAWSVLRSTEAFF,TGTGCCTGGAGTGTTTTGAGGTCCACTGAAGCTTTCTTT,NA,TRBV30,TRBJ1-1,NA
CAIREGADTQYF,TGTGCCATACGGGAGGGGGCAGATACGCAGTATTTT,TRBD2,TRBV10-3,TRBJ2-3,once
CASSFPGAGNEQFF,TGTGCCAGCAGCTTTCCCGGGGCTGGGAATGAGCAGTTCTTC,NA,TRBV7-9,TRBJ2-1,NA
CASSLGGEGYTF,TGCGCCAGCAGCTTAGGGGGAGAGGGCTACACCTTC,NA,TRBV5-1,TRBJ1-2,NA
CASGTSPTGVETDTQYF,TGTGCCAGCGGCACCTCCCCAACAGGGGTGGAGACAGATACGCAGTATTTT,TRBD1,TRBV7-8,TRBJ2-3,few
CASSHGLAGGSETQYF,TGCGCCAGCAGCCATGGACTAGCGGGGGGGTCGGAGACCCAGTACTTC,TRBD2,TRBV4-1,TRBJ2-5,NA
CAWGQISYEQYF,TGTGCCTGGGGACAGATCTCCTACGAGCAGTACTTC,NA,TRBV30,TRBJ2-7,NA